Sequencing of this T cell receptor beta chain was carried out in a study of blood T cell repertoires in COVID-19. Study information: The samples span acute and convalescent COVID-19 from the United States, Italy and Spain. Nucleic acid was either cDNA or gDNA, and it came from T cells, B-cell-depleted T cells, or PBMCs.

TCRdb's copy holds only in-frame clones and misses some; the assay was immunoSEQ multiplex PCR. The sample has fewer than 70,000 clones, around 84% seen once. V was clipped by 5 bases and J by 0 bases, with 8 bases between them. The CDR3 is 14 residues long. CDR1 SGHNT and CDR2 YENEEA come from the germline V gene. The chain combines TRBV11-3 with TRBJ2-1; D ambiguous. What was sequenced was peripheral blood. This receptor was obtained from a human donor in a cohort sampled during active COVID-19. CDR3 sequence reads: CASSPYSSYNEQFF. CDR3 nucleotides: TGTGCCAGCAGCCCCTATAGCTCCTACAATGAGCAGTTCTTC.